These T cell receptor beta chains were read from a single sample in a study of blood T cell repertoires in COVID-19. Assay used: immunoSEQ multiplex PCR; TCRdb lists only in-frame clones, some missing. The sample consists of about 220,000 clones, approximately 81% of them appearing once. The sample taken for sequencing was peripheral blood. Receptors originate from a man aged 45 to 65 who had recovered from COVID-19. Both conserved end residues are part of each CDR3. The D gene is left open where the match is weak. Clone size, where shown, is once, few, many, or a class for clones that have expanded.

>.|TRBJ2-7|TRBV28|.
CASSFPLPGAPTSYEQYF
TGTGCCAGCAGTTTTCCCCTGCCCGGAGCGCCAACCTCCTACGAGCAGTACTTC
>.|TRBJ2-1|TRBV7-9|TRBD2
CASSLAKREVRFF
TGTGCCAGCAGCTTAGCGAAGCGGGAGGTTCGGTTCTTC
>.|TRBJ2-1|TRBV27|.
CASSFRSSYNEQFF
TGTGCCAGCAGTTTTCGGAGCTCCTACAATGAGCAGTTCTTC
>.|TRBJ2-1|TRBV19|TRBD2
CASSITKGLAGKQFF
TGTGCCAGTAGTATCACGAAGGGACTAGCGGGGAAGCAGTTCTTC
>.|TRBJ1-5|TRBV2|TRBD1
CASSRQGASQPQHF
TGTGCCAGCAGCAGACAGGGAGCCTCTCAGCCCCAGCATTTT
>few|TRBJ1-5|TRBV28|TRBD1
CASFRPGGGSNQPQHF
TGTGCCAGCTTCCGGCCAGGGGGCGGTAGCAATCAGCCCCAGCATTTT
>once|TRBJ2-7|TRBV15|TRBD1
CATSRGTGGARYEQYF
TGTGCCACCAGCAGAGGCACAGGGGGCGCACGCTACGAGCAGTACTTC
>.|TRBJ1-1|TRBV7-2|.
CASSVEGPNTEAFF
TGTGCCAGCAGCGTGGAGGGACCGAACACTGAAGCTTTCTTT
>.|TRBJ1-1|TRBV19|.
CASSSGSSNTEAFF
TGTGCCAGTAGTTCCGGGAGCTCGAACACTGAAGCTTTCTTT
>once|TRBJ1-6|TRBV2|TRBD1
CASSYRGSSPLHF
TGTGCCAGCAGTTACAGGGGTAGCTCACCCCTCCACTTT
>.|TRBJ1-4|TRBV15|TRBD1
CATSRDLGTGDEKLFF
TGTGCCACCAGCAGAGATCTAGGGACAGGGGATGAAAAACTGTTTTTT
>few|TRBJ2-1|TRBV6-4|TRBD2
CASSPSGTSSYNEQFF
TGTGCCAGCAGCCCTAGCGGGACAAGCTCCTACAATGAGCAGTTCTTC
>.|TRBJ2-7|TRBV7-9|TRBD1
CASSSPGTGRHEQYF
TGTGCCAGCAGCTCACCCGGGACAGGGCGGCACGAGCAGTACTTC
>.|TRBJ2-2|TRBV10-1|.
CASFVSGELFF
TGCGCCAGCTTTGTCTCCGGGGAGCTGTTTTTT
>.|TRBJ2-7|TRBV5-4|TRBD1
CASSPGTGMYSYEQYF
TGTGCCAGCAGCCCAGGGACAGGAATGTATTCCTACGAGCAGTACTTC
>.|TRBJ2-1|TRBV5-1|TRBD1
CASSFRGRADYNEQFF
TGCGCCAGCAGCTTTAGGGGGCGGGCGGATTACAATGAGCAGTTCTTC
>.|TRBJ2-6|TRBV19|.
CASSQLGSRGANVLTF
TGTGCCAGTAGCCAACTCGGGTCTAGGGGGGCCAACGTCCTGACTTTC
>once|TRBJ1-4|TRBV3-1/TRBV3-2|TRBD1
CASSQEQGTREKLFF
TGTGCCAGCAGCCAAGAACAGGGGACGAGGGAAAAACTGTTTTTT
>.|TRBJ2-5|TRBV11-2|TRBD2
CASSLISLGWASGQKTQYF
TGTGCCAGCAGCTTAATAAGTTTGGGTTGGGCTAGCGGGCAAAAGACCCAGTACTTC
>.|TRBJ1-1|TRBV7-6|.
CASSSGSRTEAFF
TGTGCCAGCTCTAGTGGCTCGAGGACTGAAGCTTTCTTT
>.|TRBJ2-6|TRBV27|.
CASSLSIGRALSGANVLTF
TGTGCCAGCAGTTTATCGATCGGCAGGGCACTCTCTGGGGCCAACGTCCTGACTTTC
>.|TRBJ1-6|TRBV7-9|TRBD1
CASSTDRGTSPLHF
TGTGCCAGCAGCACGGACAGGGGGACTTCACCCCTCCACTTT
>.|TRBJ2-2|TRBV28|TRBD2
CASSSPGQLAGGNTGELFF
TGTGCCAGCAGCAGTCCGGGACAGCTAGCGGGAGGAAACACCGGGGAGCTGTTTTTT
>few|TRBJ2-7|TRBV5-6|.
CASSLLDSYEQYF
TGTGCCAGCAGCTTGTTGGACAGCTACGAGCAGTACTTC
>.|TRBJ2-2|TRBV5-1|TRBD1
CASSATGENTGELFF
TGCGCCAGCAGCGCGACAGGGGAGAACACCGGGGAGCTGTTTTTT
>.|TRBJ1-2|TRBV9|TRBD1
CASSVGGTGTNYGYTF
TGTGCCAGCAGCGTAGGAGGGACAGGGACTAACTATGGCTACACCTTC
>.|TRBJ2-7|TRBV18|.
CASSPRDTSYEQYF
TGTGCCAGCTCGCCCCGGGACACCTCCTACGAGCAGTACTTC